Reported below is one T cell receptor beta chain. The CDR3 contains 15 residues. With V trimmed by 4 bases and J by 4 bases, 7 bases remained unmatched. Looked up from germline, CDR1 is SGHRS and CDR2 is YFSETQ. Libraries were prepared by immunoSEQ multiplex PCR; TCRdb keeps only in-frame clonotypes and omits some of them. The sample records 100,000 to 150,000 clones, about four fifths being singletons. This sample stems from a study of blood T cell repertoires in COVID-19. The J gene is TRBJ2-5, the V gene TRBV5-1, with 10 positions matching TRBD2. This TCR came from a human donor in a cohort sampled during active COVID-19. The sequenced sample was peripheral blood. The CDR3 reads CASSPSGGAVETQYF. The CDR3 bases are TGCGCCAGCAGCCCCAGCGGGGGGGCCGTAGAGACCCAGTACTTC.